Each of the 10 T cell receptor beta chains below was sequenced from the same sample in a study of a mutant IDH1 vaccine in newly diagnosed glioma. Assay used: immunoSEQ multiplex PCR; TCRdb lists only in-frame clones, some missing. Of roughly 54,000 clones listed, 80% to 85% are singletons. Regarding time point: week 5, during vaccination. It was 300 ug of mutant IDH1 20-mer peptide that made up each vaccine dose, given with topical imiquimod. These receptors are not linked to any known antigen. Sequences were derived from PBMCs, sampled from a glioma patient whose treatment included an IDH1 peptide vaccine. The source of these receptors is a man in his thirties or forties with glioma.

This clone was seen only a few times. The chain employs TRBV5-4 and TRBJ2-1; TRBD1 agrees at 7 bases. V shed 1 base, J shed 5 bases, and the junction held 3 bases outside the gene matches. Per the germline V gene, CDR1 is SGHNT and CDR2 is YYREEE (reference sequence). The length of the CDR3 is 14 residues. CDR3 DNA sequence: TGTGCCAGCAGCTTGTCCGGGACAGACAATGAGCAGTTCTTC. Amino acid sequence: CASSLSGTDNEQFF.

The chain couples TRBV10-2 to TRBJ2-5, with 8 positions matching TRBD2. The CDR3 length is 16 residues. The junction had 10 bases not matched to a gene; V was cut back by 6 bases and J by 1 base. The germline gives CDR1 WSHSY, CDR2 SAAADI. CDR3 nucleotides: TGCGCCAGCAGGGGGGGGATAGCGGGGACCCAAGAGACCCAGTACTTC. Translated: CASRGGIAGTQETQYF.

This chain uses TRBV4-2 with TRBJ1-4; TRBD1 matches 7 bases. This CDR3 contains 16 residues. Germline values: CDR1 LGHNA, CDR2 YNFKEQ. Trimming at V came to 4 bases and at J to 0 bases, leaving 5 bases not matched to a gene. The CDR3 spells CASSPGTESTNEKLFF. The CDR3, as DNA: TGTGCCAGCAGCCCCGGGACAGAATCAACTAATGAAAAACTGTTTTTT.

The chain couples TRBV19 to TRBJ2-1; perhaps D is TRBD1 or TRBD2 (5 bases each). The V gene's germline CDR1 is LNHDA and CDR2 SQIVND (reference sequence). Trimming shortened V by 6 bases and J by 0 bases, and 15 bases separated the two germline ends. CDR3 length: 16 residues. CDR3 sequence reads: CASRPTGLPSYNEQFF. In nucleotides, the CDR3 is TGTGCCAGTAGACCAACAGGACTTCCCTCCTACAATGAGCAGTTCTTC.

This rearrangement joins TRBV18 to TRBJ2-5; 8 bases are a match to TRBD2. TRBJ2-7 matches the DNA end more closely, so the J call is doubtful. CDR3 length: 15 residues. Germline V gives CDR1 KGHSH, CDR2 LQKENI. The CDR3 nucleotides read TGTGCCAGCTCATTCCCGGGACTAGGTTCCTACGAGCAGTACTTC. Translating it yields CASSFPGLGSYEQYF.

This rearrangement joins TRBV11-2 to TRBJ1-1, with unresolved D. The CDR3 extends over 12 amino acids. The germline gives CDR1 SGHAT, CDR2 FQNNGV. The germline V and J ends were trimmed by 2 bases and 6 bases, with 7 bases remaining between them. The CDR3 region has the DNA TGTGCCAGCAGCTTAACGGGTTCTGAAGCTTTCTTT. Protein sequence: CASSLTGSEAFF.

This clone was detected once. This chain links TRBV29-1 with TRBJ2-7; 7 positions agree with TRBD1. CDR1 and CDR2 (germline): SQVTM, ANQGSEA. The length of the CDR3 is 15 residues. V was clipped by 4 bases and J by 4 bases; unmatched bases: 13. Written as DNA, the CDR3 is TGCAGCGTTGCGGGGAGTTGGACAGGCTTTTACGAGCAGTACTTC. It codes for CSVAGSWTGFYEQYF.

The CDR3 loop reads CASSPTGRYGYTF. Written as DNA, the CDR3 is TGTGCCAGCAGCCCGACAGGGCGGTATGGCTACACCTTC. V is TRBV27 and J is TRBJ1-2, with 7 bases matching TRBD1. Germline V CDR1 and CDR2: MNHEY, SMNVEV (reference sequence). The J segment lost 5 bases and the V segment lost 6 bases, leaving 6 bases of the junction unmatched. The CDR3 extends over 13 amino acids.

The V gene is TRBV18, the J gene TRBJ1-6, with D uncertain. The germline V gene encodes CDR1 KGHSH and CDR2 LQKENI. V dropped 5 bases and J dropped 0 bases, with 5 bases sitting between them. The CDR3 loop spans 14 amino acids. The CDR3 reads CASSTRSYNSPLHF. The CDR3 region has the DNA TGTGCCAGCTCAACCCGCTCCTATAATTCACCCCTCCACTTT.

The J gene is TRBJ2-3, the V gene TRBV19, with 13 bases identical to TRBD2. The CDR3 consists of 15 residues. The V and J ends lost 6 bases and 0 bases, in that order; junction bases with no gene match: 0. Germline CDR1 and CDR2: LNHDA and SQIVND (reference sequence). CDR3 sequence: CASRLAGGSTDTQYF. As DNA, the CDR3 is TGTGCCAGTAGACTAGCGGGGGGGAGCACAGATACGCAGTATTTT.